This T cell receptor (beta chain) was recovered during a study of tissue T cells after allogeneic stem cell transplantation. This clone was observed a single time. The gene names here belong to mouse. The CDR3 end is not reached by the read, which stops 1 residue before it; the germline J gene fills it in. CDR3 length: 15 residues. Trimming at V came to 4 bases and at J to 1 base, leaving 1 base not matched to a gene. The germline CDR1 and CDR2 sequences are LGHDT and YNNKQL (reference sequence). Profiling relied on immunoSEQ multiplex PCR, and the TCRdb table lists in-frame clones only, not all of them. The sample shows about 15,000 clones, about 70% of them seen only once.

What was sequenced was spleen. This chain uses TRBV4 with TRBJ2-2; 9 positions agree with TRBD1. This receptor was taken from a female BALB/c mouse in good health. The strain bears MHC haplotype H2-d. The part of the CDR3 DNA that was read is TGTGCCAGCAGCTTGGGACAGGGAAACACCGGGCAGCTCTAC. Translating it yields CASSLGQGNTGQLY. The full CDR3 protein reads CASSLGQGNTGQLYF.